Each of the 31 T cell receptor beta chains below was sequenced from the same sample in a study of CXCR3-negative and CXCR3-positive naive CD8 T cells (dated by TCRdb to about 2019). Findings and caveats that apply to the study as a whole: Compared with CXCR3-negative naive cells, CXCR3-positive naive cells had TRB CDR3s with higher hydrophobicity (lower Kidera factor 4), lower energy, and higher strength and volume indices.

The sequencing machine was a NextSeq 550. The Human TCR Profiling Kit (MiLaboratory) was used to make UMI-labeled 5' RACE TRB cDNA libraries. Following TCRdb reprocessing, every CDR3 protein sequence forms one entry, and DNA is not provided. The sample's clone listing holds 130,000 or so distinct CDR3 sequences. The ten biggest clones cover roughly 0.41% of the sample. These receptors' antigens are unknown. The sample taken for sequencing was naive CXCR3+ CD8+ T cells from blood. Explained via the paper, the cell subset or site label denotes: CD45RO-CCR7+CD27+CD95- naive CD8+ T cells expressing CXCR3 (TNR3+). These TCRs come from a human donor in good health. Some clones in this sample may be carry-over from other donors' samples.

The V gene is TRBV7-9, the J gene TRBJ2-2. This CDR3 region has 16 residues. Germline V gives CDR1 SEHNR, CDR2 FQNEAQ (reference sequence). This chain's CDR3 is CASSSRTSGDTGELFF.

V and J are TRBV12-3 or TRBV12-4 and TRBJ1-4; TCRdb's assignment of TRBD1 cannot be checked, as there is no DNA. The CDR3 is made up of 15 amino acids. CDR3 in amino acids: CASSYSGQGDRKLFF.

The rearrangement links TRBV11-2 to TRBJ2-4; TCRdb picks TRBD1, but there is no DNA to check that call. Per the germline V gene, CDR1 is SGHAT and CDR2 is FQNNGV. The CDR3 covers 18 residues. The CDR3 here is CASSLESDRELAKNIQYF.

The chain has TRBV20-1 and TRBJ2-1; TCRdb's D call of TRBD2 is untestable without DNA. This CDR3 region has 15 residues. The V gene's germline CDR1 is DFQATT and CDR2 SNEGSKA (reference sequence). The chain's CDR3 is CSARDGGVEVNEQFF.

The CDR3 loop is CASSQEAFQGSGELFF. The V and J genes are TRBV4-3 and TRBJ2-2; TCRdb indicates TRBD1, and absent DNA this call remains unverified. CDR1 and CDR2 (germline): LGHNA, YSLEER. The CDR3 totals 16 residues.

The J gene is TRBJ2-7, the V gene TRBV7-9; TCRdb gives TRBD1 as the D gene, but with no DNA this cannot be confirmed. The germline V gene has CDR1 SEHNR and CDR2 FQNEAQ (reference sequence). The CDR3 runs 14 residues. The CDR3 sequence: CASSFRDRGDEQYF.

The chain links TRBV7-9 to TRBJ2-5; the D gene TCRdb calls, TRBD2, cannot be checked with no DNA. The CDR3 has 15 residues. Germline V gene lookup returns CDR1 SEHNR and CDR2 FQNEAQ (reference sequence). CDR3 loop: CASSLAARRQETQYF. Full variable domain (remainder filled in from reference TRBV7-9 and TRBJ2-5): DTGVSQNPRHKITKRGQNVTFRCDPISEHNRLYWYRQTLGQGPEFLTYFQNEAQLEKSRLLSDRFSAERPKGSFSTLEIQRTEQGDSAMYLCASSLAARRQETQYFGPGTRLLVL.

Here the CDR3 reads CASSSTGASETQYF. The chain combines TRBV7-9 with TRBJ2-5; the TCRdb call, TRBD1, lacks DNA for checking. The germline V gene has CDR1 SEHNR and CDR2 FQNEAQ (reference sequence). This CDR3 has 14 residues.

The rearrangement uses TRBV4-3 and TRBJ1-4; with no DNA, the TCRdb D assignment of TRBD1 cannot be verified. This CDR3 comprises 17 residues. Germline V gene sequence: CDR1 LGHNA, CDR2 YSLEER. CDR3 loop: CASSQDGAGTGGEKLFF.

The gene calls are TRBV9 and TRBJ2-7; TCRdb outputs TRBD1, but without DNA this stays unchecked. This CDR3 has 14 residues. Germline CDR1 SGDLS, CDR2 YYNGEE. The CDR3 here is CASNGRGGSGEQYF. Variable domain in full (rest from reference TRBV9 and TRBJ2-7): DSGVTQTPKHLITATGQRVTLRCSPRSGDLSVYWYQQSLDQGLQFLIQYYNGEERAKGNILERFSAQQFPDLHSELNLSSLELGDSALYFCASNGRGGSGEQYFGPGTRLTVT.

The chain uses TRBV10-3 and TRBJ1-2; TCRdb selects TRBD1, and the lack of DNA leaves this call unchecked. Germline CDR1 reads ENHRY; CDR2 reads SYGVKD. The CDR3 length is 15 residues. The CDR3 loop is CAISESGRGFHGYTF.

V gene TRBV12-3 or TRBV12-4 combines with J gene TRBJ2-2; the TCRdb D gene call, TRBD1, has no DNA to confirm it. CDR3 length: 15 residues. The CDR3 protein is CASGQDTSGTGELFF.

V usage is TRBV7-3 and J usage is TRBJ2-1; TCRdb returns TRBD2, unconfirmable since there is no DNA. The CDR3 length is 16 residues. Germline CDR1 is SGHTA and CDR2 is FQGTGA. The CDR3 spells CASRLGGLAGLDEQFF.

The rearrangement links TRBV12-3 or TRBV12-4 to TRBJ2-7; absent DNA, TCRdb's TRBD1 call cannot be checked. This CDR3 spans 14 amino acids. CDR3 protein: CATATGTDFYEQYF.

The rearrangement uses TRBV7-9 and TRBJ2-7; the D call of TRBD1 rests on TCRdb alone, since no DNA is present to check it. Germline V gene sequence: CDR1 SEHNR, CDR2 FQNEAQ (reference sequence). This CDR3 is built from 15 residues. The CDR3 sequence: CASSSPDRYSYEQYF. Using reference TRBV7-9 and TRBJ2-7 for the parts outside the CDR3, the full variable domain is DTGVSQNPRHKITKRGQNVTFRCDPISEHNRLYWYRQTLGQGPEFLTYFQNEAQLEKSRLLSDRFSAERPKGSFSTLEIQRTEQGDSAMYLCASSSPDRYSYEQYFGPGTRLTVT.

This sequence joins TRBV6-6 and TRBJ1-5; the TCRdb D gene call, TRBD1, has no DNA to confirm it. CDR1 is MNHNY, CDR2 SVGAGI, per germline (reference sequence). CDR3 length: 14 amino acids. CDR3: CASTPGGIYQPQHF.

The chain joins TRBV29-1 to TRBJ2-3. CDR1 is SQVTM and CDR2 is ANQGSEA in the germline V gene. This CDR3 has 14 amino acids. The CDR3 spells CSVVGLPSTDTQYF.

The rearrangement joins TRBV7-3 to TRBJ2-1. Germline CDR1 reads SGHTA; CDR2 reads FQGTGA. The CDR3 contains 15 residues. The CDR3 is CASSSTGGAYNEQFF.

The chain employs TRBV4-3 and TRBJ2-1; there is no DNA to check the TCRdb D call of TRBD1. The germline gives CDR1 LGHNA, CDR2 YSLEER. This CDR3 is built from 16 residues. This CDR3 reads CASSQETQGAYNEQFF.

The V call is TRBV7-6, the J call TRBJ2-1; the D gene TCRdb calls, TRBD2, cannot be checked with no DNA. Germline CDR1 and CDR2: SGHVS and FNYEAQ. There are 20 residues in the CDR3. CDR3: CASSLAPGLAGGLSYNEQFF. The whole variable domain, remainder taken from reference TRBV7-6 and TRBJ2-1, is GAGVSQSPRYKVTKRGQDVALRCDPISGHVSLYWYRQALGQGPEFLTYFNYEAQQDKSGLPNDRFSAERPEGSISTLTIQRTEQRDSAMYRCASSLAPGLAGGLSYNEQFFGPGTRLTVL.

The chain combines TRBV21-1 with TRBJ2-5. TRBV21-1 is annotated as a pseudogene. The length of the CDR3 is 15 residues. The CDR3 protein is CASSKVLERRETQYF.

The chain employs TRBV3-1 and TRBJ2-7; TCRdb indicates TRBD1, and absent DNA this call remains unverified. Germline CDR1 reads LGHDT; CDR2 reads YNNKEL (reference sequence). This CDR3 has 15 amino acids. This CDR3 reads CASTEGRDRDYEQYF.

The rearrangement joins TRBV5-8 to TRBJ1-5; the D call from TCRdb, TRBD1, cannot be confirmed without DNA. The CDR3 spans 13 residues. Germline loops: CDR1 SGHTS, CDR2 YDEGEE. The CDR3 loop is CASSVDRLEPQHF.

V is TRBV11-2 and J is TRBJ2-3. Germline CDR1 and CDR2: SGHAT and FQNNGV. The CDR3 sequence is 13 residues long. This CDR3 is CASSVGVTDTQYF.

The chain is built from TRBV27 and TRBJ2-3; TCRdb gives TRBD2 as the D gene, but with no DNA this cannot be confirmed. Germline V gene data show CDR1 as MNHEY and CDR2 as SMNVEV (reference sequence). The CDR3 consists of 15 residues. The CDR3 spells CASSLWDSGTDTQYF.

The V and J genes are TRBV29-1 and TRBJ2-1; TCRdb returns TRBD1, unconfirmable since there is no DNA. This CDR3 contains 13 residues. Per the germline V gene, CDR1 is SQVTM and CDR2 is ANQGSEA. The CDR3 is CSVEQGLDNEQFF.

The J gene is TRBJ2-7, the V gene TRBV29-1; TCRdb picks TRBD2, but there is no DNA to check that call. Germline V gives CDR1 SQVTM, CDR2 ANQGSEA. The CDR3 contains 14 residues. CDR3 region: CSVKGGPHTYEQYF.

The CDR3 here is CASSLEASFSGANVLTF. The V gene is TRBV5-5, the J gene TRBJ2-6. This CDR3 spans 17 amino acids. Per the germline V gene, CDR1 is SGHKS and CDR2 is YYEKEE (reference sequence).

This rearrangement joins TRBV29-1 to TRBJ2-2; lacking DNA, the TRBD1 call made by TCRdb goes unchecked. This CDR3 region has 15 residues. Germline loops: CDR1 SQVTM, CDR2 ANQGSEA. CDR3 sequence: CSVEGPTGGPGELFF.

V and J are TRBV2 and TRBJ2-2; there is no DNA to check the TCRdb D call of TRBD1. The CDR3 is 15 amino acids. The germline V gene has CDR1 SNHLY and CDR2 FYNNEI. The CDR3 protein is CARGARDKHTGELFF.

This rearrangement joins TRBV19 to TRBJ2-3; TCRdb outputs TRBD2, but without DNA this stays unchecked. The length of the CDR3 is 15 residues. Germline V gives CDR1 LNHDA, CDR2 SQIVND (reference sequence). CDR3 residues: CASSGRDTETDTQYF.